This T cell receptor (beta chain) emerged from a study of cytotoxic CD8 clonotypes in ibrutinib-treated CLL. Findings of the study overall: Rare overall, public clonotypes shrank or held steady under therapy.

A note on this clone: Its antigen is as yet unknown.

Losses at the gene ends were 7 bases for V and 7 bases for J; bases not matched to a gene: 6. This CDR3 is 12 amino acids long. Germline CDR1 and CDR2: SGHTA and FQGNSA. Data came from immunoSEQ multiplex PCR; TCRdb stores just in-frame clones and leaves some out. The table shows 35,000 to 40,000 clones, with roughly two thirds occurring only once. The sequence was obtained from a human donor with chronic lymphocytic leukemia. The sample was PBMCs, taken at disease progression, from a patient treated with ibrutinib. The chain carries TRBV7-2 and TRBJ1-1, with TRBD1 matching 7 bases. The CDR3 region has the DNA TGTGCCAGCAACCAACAGGGGCTTGAAGCTTTCTTT. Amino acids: CASNQQGLEAFF.